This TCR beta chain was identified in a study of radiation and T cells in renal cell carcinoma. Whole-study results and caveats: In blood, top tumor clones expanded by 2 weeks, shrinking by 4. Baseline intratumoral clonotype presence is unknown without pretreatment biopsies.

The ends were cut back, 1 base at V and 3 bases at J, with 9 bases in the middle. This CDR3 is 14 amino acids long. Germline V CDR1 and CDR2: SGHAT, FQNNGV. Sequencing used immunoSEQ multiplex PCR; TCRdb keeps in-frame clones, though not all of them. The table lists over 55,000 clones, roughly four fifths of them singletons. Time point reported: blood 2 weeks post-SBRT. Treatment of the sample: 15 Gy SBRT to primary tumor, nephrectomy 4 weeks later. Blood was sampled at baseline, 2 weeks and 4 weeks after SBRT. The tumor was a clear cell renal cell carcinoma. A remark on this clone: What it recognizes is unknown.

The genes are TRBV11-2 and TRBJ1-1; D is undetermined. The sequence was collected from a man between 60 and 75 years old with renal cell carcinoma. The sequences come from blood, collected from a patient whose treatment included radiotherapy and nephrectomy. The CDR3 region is CASSLAPLDTEAFF. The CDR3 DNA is TGTGCCAGCAGCTTAGCCCCACTGGACACTGAAGCTTTCTTT.